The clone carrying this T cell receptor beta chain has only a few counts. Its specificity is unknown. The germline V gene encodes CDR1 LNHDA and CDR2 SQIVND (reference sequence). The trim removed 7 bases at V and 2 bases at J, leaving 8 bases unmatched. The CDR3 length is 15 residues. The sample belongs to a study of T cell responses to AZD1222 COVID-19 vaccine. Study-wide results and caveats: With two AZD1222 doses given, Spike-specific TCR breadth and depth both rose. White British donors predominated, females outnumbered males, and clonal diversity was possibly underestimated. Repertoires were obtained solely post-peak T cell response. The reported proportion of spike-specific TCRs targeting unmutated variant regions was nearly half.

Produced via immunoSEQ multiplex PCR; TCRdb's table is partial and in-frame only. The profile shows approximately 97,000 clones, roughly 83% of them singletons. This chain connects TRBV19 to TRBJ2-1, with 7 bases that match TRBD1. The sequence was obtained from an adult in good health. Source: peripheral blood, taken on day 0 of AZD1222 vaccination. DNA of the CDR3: TGTGCCAGTACTCGACAAGGGGGCGCCTACAATGAGCAGTTCTTC. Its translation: CASTRQGGAYNEQFF.